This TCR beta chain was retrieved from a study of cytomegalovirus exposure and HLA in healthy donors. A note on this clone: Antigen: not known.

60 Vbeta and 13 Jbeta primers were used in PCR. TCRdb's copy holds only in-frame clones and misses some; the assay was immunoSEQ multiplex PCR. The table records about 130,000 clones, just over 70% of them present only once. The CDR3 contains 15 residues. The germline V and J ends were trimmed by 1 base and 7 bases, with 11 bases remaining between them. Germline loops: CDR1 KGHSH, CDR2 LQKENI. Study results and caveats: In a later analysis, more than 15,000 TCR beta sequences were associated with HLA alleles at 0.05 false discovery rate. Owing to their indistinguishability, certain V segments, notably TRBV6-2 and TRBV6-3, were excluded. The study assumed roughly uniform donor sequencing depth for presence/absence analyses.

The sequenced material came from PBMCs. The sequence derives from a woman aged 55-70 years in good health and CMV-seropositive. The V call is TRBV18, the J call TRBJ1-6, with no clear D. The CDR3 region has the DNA TGTGCCAGCTCACCACGGGTCTCGGGGAATTCACCCCTCCACTTT. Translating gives CASSPRVSGNSPLHF.